The T cell receptor (beta chain) described here comes from a study of monozygotic twins with inflammatory bowel disease. Notes on the study in general: IBD patients exhibited fewer clonotypes shared with other individuals than healthy twins, particularly with disease activity.

The CDR3 loop spans 14 amino acids. Germline V lookup: CDR1 KGHSH, CDR2 LQKENI. Note on this clonotype: The antigen remains undetermined.

Researchers used template switching to add UMIs featuring a 6-nucleotide sample barcode. TCRdb reprocessed the 5' RACE reads, keeping one entry per CDR3 protein, no DNA. This table holds 140,000 to 150,000 distinct CDR3 sequences. Collection of a roughly 2.7 ml blood sample took place per donor. The TCR was taken from a human donor with ulcerative colitis or Crohn's disease, or a healthy co-twin of an affected twin (not recorded which). Specimen: blood. This chain connects TRBV18 to TRBJ2-7. This CDR3 reads CASSATGSSYEQYF. The full variable domain, rest sourced from reference TRBV18 and TRBJ2-7, is NAGVMQNPRHLVRRRGQEARLRCSPMKGHSHVYWYRQLPEEGLKFMVYLQKENIIDESGMPKERFSAEFPKEGPSILRIQQVVRGDSAAYFCASSATGSSYEQYFGPGTRLTVT.